Sequencing of this T cell receptor beta chain was carried out in a study of T cell changes during pregnancy in multiple sclerosis. The CDR3 totals 17 residues. V was pared by 2 bases and J by 1 base, with 17 bases between. Germline V gene sequence: CDR1 SEHNR, CDR2 FQNEAQ (reference sequence). Measured with immunoSEQ multiplex PCR; TCRdb has only the in-frame clones, and not every one. The profile shows about 62,000 clones, 89% of them singletons. J is TRBJ1-1 and V is TRBV7-9; the D is unclear. The sequence came from a female donor with multiple sclerosis, enrolled in a pregnancy study. The sample consisted of peripheral blood, taken in the first trimester of pregnancy. The chain's CDR3 is CASSLTKGSGRNTEAFF. CDR3 bases: TGTGCCAGCAGCTTAACTAAAGGGAGCGGGAGGAACACTGAAGCTTTCTTT.